Reported below is one TCR beta chain. Only a few counts were recorded for this clonotype. It lacks a known antigen. One base away there is no much larger clone; base qualities are not given. V and J lose 4 bases and 7 bases, and a span of 14 bases separates them. From the cysteine up to the phenylalanine, the CDR3 has a length of 14 residues. CDR3 DNA is the only sequence kept; it has 42 bases, read in frame from the first base. Based on the germline V gene (reference sequence), the CDR1 and CDR2 sequences are LNHNV and YYDKDF. The data derive from a study of blood T cells in healthy people across ages (dated by TCRdb to the mid-2010s). The study in broad terms: In model experiments, roughly one uniquely barcoded TCR beta cDNA molecule per two T cells was captured by template switching. Age-related changes in TCR beta repertoire diversity were measured in the study by deep sequencing normalized with unique cDNA molecular identifiers. Donors were grouped into four age groups: young (average roughly 17 years), middle-aged (39), aged (about 59) and long-lived (just over 80). To avoid experimental bias, donors of different ages were spread randomly across the sequencing lanes. Using the same blood draw, the study looked at two additional independent replicas of 1 million unique cDNA reads for two donors, one aged 18 to 30 and the other aged 80 or older.

Here is what the overall study found, with its caveats: Because profiling used bulk unsorted PBMCs, naive and antigen-experienced compartments could not be compared conclusively. Observed TCR beta diversity per million T cells fell roughly linearly with age, and a significant reduction was already apparent by age around 44. Donor CMV infection status was unknown, potentially confounding age-related changes in expanded clonotypes. Compared with the aged group, more naive CD4+ T cells, fewer expanded clones and increased TCR diversity were shown by the long-lived group, suggesting age selection. Total diversity estimates from one million sequenced T cells were considered lower bounds and underestimates. There was a strong correlation between observed TCR beta diversity and the percentage of naive T cells measured by flow cytometry.

The library relied on 5' RACE. Instrument used: Illumina HiSeq 2500. The second PCR ran for about 6 to 11 cycles and used a J-beta primer mix along with a sample-barcoded 5' primer. A unique molecular identifier was introduced onto each TCR beta cDNA molecule by a template-switch 5' adaptor carrying 12 random nucleotides. Each sample yielded at least 2.5 million CDR3-containing paired-end reads. First-strand cDNA was synthesized from all RNA with the Mint cDNA synthesis kit, primed by a TRBC-specific oligonucleotide. Following uracil-DNA glycosylase treatment, all cDNA underwent a first 18-cycle PCR with the universal primers M1SS and BC2_uni_R. On the authors' methods: Each sample was normalized by randomly selecting 1 million high-quality reads, each carrying a distinct molecular identifier. Reads with shared molecular identifiers were discarded instead of being binned into consensus sequences. MiTCR, with a Q25 quality threshold and the strictest error-elimination algorithm, was used for CDR3 identification, clonotype clustering and error correction. A nonparametric unseen species model with Euler transformation was used to estimate lower-bound total TCR beta diversity. In-frame beta chains were kept once TCRdb had trimmed the public reads at Q25 with fastp and called clones with MiXCR. Entries that share a CDR3 protein sequence are merged under the most common genes and DNA. It is TCRdb's table, rather than the study itself, that gives the V and J calls and clone size. The sample table contains roughly 1,800,000 distinct CDR3 sequences; only one count was recorded for roughly 49% of them. The ten biggest clones cover 2.1% of the sample.

The 40 or so donors, aged about 6 to 95 years, were systemically healthy Caucasian individuals from Russia. Each donor gave 8 to 10 milliliters of peripheral blood, drawn into EDTA-treated Vacutainer tubes. Ficoll-Paque density-gradient centrifugation was used to isolate PBMCs, with at least 6.5 million per sample. Trizol reagent was used to extract total RNA from the PBMCs, yielding at least 6 micrograms per sample. Naive CD45RAhigh/CD27high T cell percentages were measured by flow cytometry on a PBMC aliquot from every donor. The sequenced sample consisted of blood. The sequence was collected from a woman between 35 and 50 years old in good health. This sequence uses TRBV15 and TRBJ2-1; the D gene is not confidently resolved. The CDR3 region reads CATSKAAEVNEQFF. The bases are TGTGCCACCAGCAAGGCCGCCGAGGTTAATGAGCAGTTCTTC.